This passage covers 6 T cell receptor beta chains from one sample sequenced in a study of PD-L1 blockade in urothelial cancer. The time point: peripheral blood 6 weeks after treatment start. The assay was immunoSEQ multiplex PCR, and TCRdb's table has in-frame clones only and misses some. Of roughly 100,000 clones in the sample, 83% are singletons; the top ten hold under 8.5%. The sample in question was PBMCs, obtained around atezolizumab (anti-PD-L1) treatment. These receptors originate from a man aged 65 to 79 with urothelial cancer.

The rearrangement links TRBV6-7 to TRBJ1-1; D might be TRBD1 (6 bases). TRBV6-7 is recorded as an ORF, its role being uncertain. Trimming stripped 2 bases from V and 5 bases from J, with 18 bases between. The CDR3 contains 16 residues. In nucleotides, the CDR3 is TGTGCCAGCAGTTACCCTGGGACACCTCAAGGGACTGAAGCTTTCTTT. Encoded protein: CASSYPGTPQGTEAFF.

The rearrangement links TRBV4-3 to TRBJ1-1; 8 nucleotides align to TRBD1. Trimming took 4 bases from V and 1 from J; bases not matched to a gene: 2. The length of the CDR3 is 14 residues. Germline-derived CDR1 and CDR2 are LGHNA and YSLEER. The CDR3 bases are TGCGCCAGCAGCCTGGACAGGGCGAACACTGAAGCTTTCTTT. Its translation is CASSLDRANTEAFF.

As concerns this clone: A read error is likely, as this CDR3 ends without the conserved phenylalanine or tryptophan. Because the CDR3's place on the DNA is in doubt, the DNA is left out and the CDR3 is given as listed by TCRdb. The chain has TRBV21-1 and TRBJ2-3; TRBD1, the table's D call, lacks a check against the DNA. TRBV21-1 is described as a pseudogene. From its first to its last residue, the CDR3 has 12 amino acids. The CDR3 reads CASSKIRDRGSR.

The chain combines TRBV11-3 with TRBJ2-1, with 9 bases that match TRBD1. CDR1 SGHNT and CDR2 YENEEA come from the germline V gene. The CDR3 covers 15 residues. V trimming: 1 base; J trimming: 4 bases; junction bases outside the gene matches: 2. The CDR3 is CASSLGTGAYNEQFF. The CDR3 nucleotides are TGTGCCAGCAGCTTAGGGACAGGGGCATACAATGAGCAGTTCTTC.

This clone was detected only once. V gene TRBV28 combines with J gene TRBJ1-1; no reliable D call. The CDR3 spans 15 residues. Trimming cost V 6 bases and J 1 base, with 15 bases left between them. Germline CDR1 MDHEN, CDR2 SYDVKM. The CDR3 nucleotides read TGTGCCAGCAGAATTCAGGAGGCGGGGAACACTGAAGCTTTCTTT. This gives the protein CASRIQEAGNTEAFF.

V usage is TRBV7-2 and J usage is TRBJ2-3, with 8 positions matching TRBD2. This CDR3 is built from 14 residues. Germline V gene data show CDR1 as SGHTA and CDR2 as FQGNSA. The junction had 3 bases not matched to a gene; V was cut back by 2 bases and J by 5 bases. For the CDR3, the DNA is TGTGCCAGCAGCTTAACTAGCGGTGGAGATACGCAGTATTTT. Residues: CASSLTSGGDTQYF.